This TCR beta chain came from a study of beta chain features in type 1 diabetes. Study overall: Sorted cells numbering roughly 100,000,000 were examined across all samples.

Reverse transcription of all isolated RNA meant that expressed TCRB transcripts were sequenced. About 3.6 million reads was the average for naive, central memory and regulatory T cell samples. Here immunoSEQ multiplex PCR was the method, and the copy in TCRdb shows in-frame clones only, minus some. The table shows 850,000 to 900,000 clones, with under 20% occurring only once. General study results and limits: These data did not resolve whether HLA type affects TCRB rearrangement.

The germline V and J ends were trimmed by 5 bases and 2 bases, with 6 bases remaining between them. In germline, CDR1 is SNHLY, CDR2 FYNNEI. The CDR3 is 12 amino acids. This clone has only a few counts. Antigen: not known. There was one heparinised blood draw per donor, averaging about 116 mL. Specimen: naive CD4+ T cells from blood. V and J are TRBV2 and TRBJ2-5; D remains unclear. This clonotype was sampled from a woman under 30 in good health. The DNA of the CDR3 is TGTGCCAGCAGTTTAATACAAGAGACCCAGTACTTC. It yields the protein CASSLIQETQYF.